This T cell receptor beta chain comes out of a study of shared clonotypes between healthy human individuals (dated by TCRdb to the early 2020s). About the full investigation: Two women and three men aged 18 to 49 years were included in the cohort. Per donor, three plates each were used for CD4 naive and CD4 memory, two for CD8 naive, and one for CD8 memory. To estimate repertoire size and how much clonotype sharing occurs between individuals, the study deeply sequenced the blood TCR repertoires of five or six healthy adults. To increase sequencing depth and limit assay-specific biases, different laboratories used diverse techniques to prepare libraries and sequence TCR repertoires. Per donor, leukapheresis produced somewhere between about 0.94 and 9.5 billion PBMCs.

Using the deep immunoSEQ assay, multiplex PCR amplified TCR CDR3 regions from genomic DNA. Extracted genomic DNA from each cell subset was distributed evenly across all wells of several immunoSEQ 96-well plates, and each plate was treated as a replicate. For sorted subsets, approximately 210 ng of genomic DNA, equivalent to around 30,000 T cell genomes, went into each replicate PCR. Purified libraries were quantified with a Qubit 3.0 fluorometer, sized on a Bioanalyzer 2100, and re-quantified with the KAPA Library Quantification kit. Each immunoSEQ 96-well plate was sequenced on its own single-read 150-cycle Illumina NextSeq 550 flow cell. Per the original workflow: Because the immunoSEQ output included only junctional sequences and no quality scores, the filtering could not be the same as the filtering used for full-length reads. Sequences were annotated with PyIR, a Python wrapper for IgBLAST v1.9, using IMGT germline references to assign V/J genes and CDR3. Reads with weak V/J assignments (E-value above 1e-6), missing CDR3, stop codons, out-of-frame junctions, or ambiguous translated residues were removed. V3J clonotypes were defined as sequences sharing an identical inferred V gene, J gene, and CDR3 amino acid sequence. To compute the percentage overlap between repertoires, the number of shared unique clonotypes was divided by the size of the smaller repertoire. Three approaches were used to assess repertoire richness: RTK rarefaction, the Chao1 estimator, and Recon v2.1 estimates of unobserved clonotypes. Generation probabilities were computed with OLGA for all TCRbeta clonotypes obtained by the gDNA method from several donors. TCRdb stores this immuneACCESS table with in-frame sequences only. Part of the clones is absent; in the studies checked, under half of the shortfall reflects unresolved V genes, and no reason is known for the rest. That table is the source of V, J and clone size, and D and trimming were worked out from the DNA. The table for this sample lists roughly 1,500,000 clones; around 98.5% of them were counted only once. The top ten hold 0.3% to 0.45% of the sample.

From cysteine to phenylalanine, the CDR3 is 17 amino acids long. Kept here is only the CDR3 DNA, which spans 51 bases and is read in frame from base 1. For CDR1 and CDR2, the germline V gene lists SGHRS and YFSETQ. V lost 0 bases and J lost 2 bases; the stretch between them is 16 bases long. Healthy HIV-negative adults with no recently reported acute infections or vaccinations were included as donors. All donors were Caucasian adults living in Nashville, Tennessee, USA. CD4+ T cells were enriched by magnetic negative selection, after which naive cells were positively selected on CD45RA and the negative fraction was taken as the memory subset. Blood was obtained by leukapheresis, after which PBMCs were separated by Ficoll-Histopaque density gradient centrifugation and cryopreserved in liquid nitrogen vapor phase. Analytical flow cytometry was used to check the purity and quantity of each magnetically sorted T cell population. Genomic DNA was isolated from each sorted fraction and quantified by UV absorbance on a Nanodrop 2000c.

About this clone: No antigen is known for it. Within one base of it there is no much larger clone, and no base qualities were kept.

Findings and caveats that apply to the study as a whole: Compared with non-shared clonotypes, the clonotypes found in all four sorted-subset donors had higher generation probabilities. Across a handful of donors, roughly 5.1% of naive CD4, over 3% of naive CD8, approximately 2.5% of memory CD4, and approximately 0.4% of memory CD8 clonotypes were shared. Pairwise subsampling led to the expectation that sequencing depth would affect the degree of clonotype sharing among donors. Larger estimated clonotype richness was generally found for naive subsets than for memory subsets. The small number of donors limited the genetic and exposure-history diversity represented. Rarefaction of sorted-subset datasets indicated incomplete sequencing despite the large sequencing depth. Only blood was sampled, and tissue TCR repertoires likely differ from those in blood.

The rearrangement combines TRBV5-1 with TRBJ2-3; TRBD1 might be the D gene, on 7 matching bases. The clonotype originates from a man aged 30-40 years in good health. Sequencing was performed on naive CD4+ T cells sorted from blood. What this sample's cell subset or site label stands for: CD45RA+ positively selected. The CDR3 region reads CASSLGEDRRLTDTQYF. In nucleotide form, the sequence is TGCGCCAGCAGCTTGGGGGAGGACAGGAGACTCACAGATACGCAGTATTTT.